The T cell receptor (beta chain) under discussion was sequenced for a study of cytomegalovirus exposure and HLA in healthy donors. About the study: Unique TCRs numbering around 85 million, obtained from HLA-typed donors, made up an early data release. Study findings and constraints: In an earlier analysis, about 87% or about 30%: the productive usage of most TCR beta V segments. The study listed roughly 150 cytomegalovirus-associated TCR beta chains.

The PCR employed 60 Vbeta primers together with 13 Jbeta primers. Clones were read by immunoSEQ multiplex PCR, and TCRdb kept only the in-frame ones, dropping some. The sample includes around 65,000 clones, around four fifths of them seen just once. In regard to this clone: Antigen: not known.

Donors in the study were healthy people who gave bone marrow. This CDR3 comprises 14 residues. V was pared by 6 bases and J by 3 bases, with 8 bases of the junction left unmatched. Germline CDR1 is GTSNPN and CDR2 is SVGIG (reference sequence). This sequence originates from a woman in her thirties in good health and CMV-seronegative. Sequenced input: PBMCs. The V call is TRBV30, the J call TRBJ1-5, with TRBD1 matching over 7 bases. CDR3 sequence: CACSSGQVNQPQHF. Written as DNA, the CDR3 is TGTGCCTGTTCATCCGGACAGGTCAATCAGCCCCAGCATTTT.